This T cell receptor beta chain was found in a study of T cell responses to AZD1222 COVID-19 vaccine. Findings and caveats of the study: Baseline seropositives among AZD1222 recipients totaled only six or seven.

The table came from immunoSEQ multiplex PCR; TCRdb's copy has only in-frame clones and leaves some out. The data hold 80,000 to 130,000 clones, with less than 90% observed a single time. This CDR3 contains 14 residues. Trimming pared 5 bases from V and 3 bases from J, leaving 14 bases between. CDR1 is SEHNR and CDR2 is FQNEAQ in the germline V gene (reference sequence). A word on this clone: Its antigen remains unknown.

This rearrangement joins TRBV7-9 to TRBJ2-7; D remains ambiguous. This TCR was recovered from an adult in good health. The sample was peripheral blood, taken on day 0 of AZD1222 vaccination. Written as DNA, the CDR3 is TGTGCCAGCAGCCGCGCCGGCTTTATCTACGAGCAGTACTTC. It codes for CASSRAGFIYEQYF.